This T cell receptor (beta chain) derives from a study of healthy donors' naive CD4 and CD8 T cells. General study results and limits: Negatively charged CDR3s marked CD8+ lineage; positively charged CDR3s marked CD4+ lineage. CDR3 charge plus V and J genes appeared to account for roughly 13% of CD4/CD8 variance.

This clonotype came up once. Its antigen is currently unknown. At one of its ends the junction is not consistent with the germline gene, which may arise from a read error. TCR libraries were built from approximately 490 ng of total RNA by linear amplification. In TCRdb, the reads were re-called with MiXCR into one record per CDR3 protein. The sample holds 150,000 to 200,000 distinct CDR3 sequences; 65% to 80% are singletons and the top ten take roughly 2.3%. The CDR3 runs to 16 residues. Germline V gene lookup returns CDR1 SGHRS and CDR2 YFSETQ. Sorting defined naive CD4+ as CD4+CD8-CD45RO-CD45RA+ and naive CD8+ as CD8+CD4-CD45RA+CD27bright.

This TCR was recovered from a pool of human donors in good health; the sample pools cells from several healthy donors. V and J are TRBV5-1 and TRBJ2-3; TRBD1 matches 9 bases. Sequencing input: naive CD4+ and CD8+ T cells sorted from blood, pooled from several donors. In DNA, the CDR3 is TGTGCCAGCAGCCCCCTGGACAGGGGACTCACAGATACGCAGTATTTT. As protein: CASSPLDRGLTDTQYF.